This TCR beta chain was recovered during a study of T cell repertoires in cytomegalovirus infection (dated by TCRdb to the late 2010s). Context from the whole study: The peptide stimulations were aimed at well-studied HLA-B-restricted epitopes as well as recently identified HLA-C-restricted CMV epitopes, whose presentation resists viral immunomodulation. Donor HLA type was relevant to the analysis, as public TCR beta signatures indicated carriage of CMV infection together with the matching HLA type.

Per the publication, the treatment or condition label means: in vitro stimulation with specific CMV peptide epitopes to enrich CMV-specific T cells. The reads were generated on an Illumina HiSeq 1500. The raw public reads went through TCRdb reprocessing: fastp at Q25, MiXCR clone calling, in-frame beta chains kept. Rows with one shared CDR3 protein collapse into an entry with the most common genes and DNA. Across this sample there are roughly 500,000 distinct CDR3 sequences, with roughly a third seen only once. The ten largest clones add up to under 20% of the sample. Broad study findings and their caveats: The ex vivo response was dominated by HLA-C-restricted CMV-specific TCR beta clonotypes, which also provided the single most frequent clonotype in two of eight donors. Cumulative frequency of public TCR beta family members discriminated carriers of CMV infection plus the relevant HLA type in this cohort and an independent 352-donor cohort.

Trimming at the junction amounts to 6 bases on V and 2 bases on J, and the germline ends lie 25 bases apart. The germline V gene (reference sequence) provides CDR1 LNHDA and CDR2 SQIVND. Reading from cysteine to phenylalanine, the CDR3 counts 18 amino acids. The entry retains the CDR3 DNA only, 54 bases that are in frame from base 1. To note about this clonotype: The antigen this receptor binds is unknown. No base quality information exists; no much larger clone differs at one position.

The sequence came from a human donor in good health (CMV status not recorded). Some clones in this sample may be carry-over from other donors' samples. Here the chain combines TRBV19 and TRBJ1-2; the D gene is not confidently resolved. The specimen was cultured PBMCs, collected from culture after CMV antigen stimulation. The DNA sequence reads TGTGCCAGTAGCCCACCCTTAGGGTGGGCGAACCACAACTATGGCTACACCTTC. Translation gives CASSPPLGWANHNYGYTF.